The clone carrying this T cell receptor beta chain has only a few counts. The antigen remains undetermined. The germline V gene encodes CDR1 MDHEN and CDR2 SYDVKM. V shed 1 base, J shed 1 base, and the junction held 21 bases outside the gene matches. This CDR3 is built from 22 residues. TCRdb re-called the 5' RACE reads with MiXCR, one entry per CDR3 protein. Altogether some 220,000 distinct CDR3 sequences are present, around 3.1% being singletons, with the ten largest covering roughly 3.2%. This sample was included in a study of T cells after yellow fever vaccination. Whole-study findings and limits: The presence of abundant clonotypes contaminating from the bulk population was possible in FACS-sorted repertoires.

The sequenced sample was CD4+ T cells sorted from PBMCs, obtained 10 days after the yellow fever booster vaccination. The chain is built from TRBV28 and TRBJ2-4; the match to TRBD2 covers 8 bases. This clonotype originated in a man aged 18 to 30 who received the YFV17D yellow fever vaccine. CDR3 sequence reads: CASSLFFPRKRGPGRAKNIQYF. DNA of the CDR3: TGTGCCAGCAGTTTATTCTTTCCCCGTAAGCGGGGGCCGGGTCGGGCCAAAAACATTCAGTACTTC.